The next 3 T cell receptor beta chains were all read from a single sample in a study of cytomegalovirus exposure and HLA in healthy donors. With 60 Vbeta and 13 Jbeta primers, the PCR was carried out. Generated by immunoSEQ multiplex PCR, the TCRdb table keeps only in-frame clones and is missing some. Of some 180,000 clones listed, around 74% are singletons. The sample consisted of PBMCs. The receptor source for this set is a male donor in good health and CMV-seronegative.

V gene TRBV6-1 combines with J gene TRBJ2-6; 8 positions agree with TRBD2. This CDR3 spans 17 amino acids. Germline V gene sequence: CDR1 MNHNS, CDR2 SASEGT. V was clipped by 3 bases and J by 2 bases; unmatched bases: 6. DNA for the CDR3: TGTGCCAGCAGTGAGCGGGGGGCAACTGCTGGGGCCAACGTCCTGACTTTC. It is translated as CASSERGATAGANVLTF.

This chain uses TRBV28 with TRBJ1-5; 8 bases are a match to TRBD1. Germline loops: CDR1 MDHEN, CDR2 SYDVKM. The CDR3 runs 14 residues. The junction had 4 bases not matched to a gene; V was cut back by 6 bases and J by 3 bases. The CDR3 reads CASRRQGLNQPQHF. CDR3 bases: TGTGCCAGCAGAAGACAGGGGCTCAATCAGCCCCAGCATTTT.

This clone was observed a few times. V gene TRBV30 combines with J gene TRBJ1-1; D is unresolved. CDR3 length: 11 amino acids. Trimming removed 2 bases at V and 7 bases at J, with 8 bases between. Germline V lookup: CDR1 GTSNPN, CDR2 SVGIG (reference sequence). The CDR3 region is CAWSPSVEAFF. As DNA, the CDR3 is TGTGCCTGGAGTCCTTCGGTTGAAGCTTTCTTT. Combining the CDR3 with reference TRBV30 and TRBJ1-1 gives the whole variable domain SQTIHQWPATLVQPVGSPLSLECTVEGTSNPNLYWYRQAAGRGLQLLFYSVGIGQISSEVPQNLSASRPQDRQFILSSKKLLLSDSGFYLCAWSPSVEAFFGQGTRLTVV.